The 19 T cell receptor beta chains given below trace back to one sample, sequenced in a study of T cells in tuberculosis. Noted time point: new active TB diagnosis, blood taken before or within 7 days of starting treatment. Only in-frame clones appear in the TCRdb table, and some are missing; sequencing was by immunoSEQ multiplex PCR. The data hold some 5,500 clones, with 95% to 98% observed a single time. The specimen comprised PBMCs, sampled at tuberculosis diagnosis. These receptors were obtained from an adult with tuberculosis.

This rearrangement joins TRBV30 to TRBJ2-7, with a tentative D call TRBD2 (6 bases). V gave up 6 bases and J gave up 1 base, with 10 bases separating them. The CDR3 extends over 12 amino acids. In germline, CDR1 is GTSNPN, CDR2 SVGIG (reference sequence). The CDR3 coding sequence is TGTGCCTGCCGGAGGGAGTCCTACGAGCAGTACTTC. Translation: CACRRESYEQYF.

The chain uses TRBV20-1 and TRBJ1-2; D perhaps matches TRBD1 (5 bases). Germline lookup yields CDR1 DFQATT and CDR2 SNEGSKA (reference sequence). The V end was cut by 7 bases, the J end by 6 bases, with 12 bases between. The CDR3 runs to 11 residues. The CDR3 DNA follows: TGCAGTGTTTTTGGGGGGAATGGCTACACCTTC. Residues: CSVFGGNGYTF.

The rearrangement links TRBV2 to TRBJ2-5; D may be TRBD1 (5 bases). The germline V gene encodes CDR1 SNHLY and CDR2 FYNNEI. Deletions cut 7 bases from V and 3 bases from J, with 9 bases between. CDR3 length equals 12 residues. CDR3 sequence (DNA): TGTGCCAGCACGGGCAGGGAAGAGACCCAGTACTTC. Amino acid sequence: CASTGREETQYF.

V usage is TRBV7-9 and J usage is TRBJ2-7; D perhaps matches TRBD2 (6 bases). The V gene's germline CDR1 is SEHNR and CDR2 FQNEAQ (reference sequence). The CDR3 consists of 14 residues. V was shortened by 5 bases and J by 0 bases, with 11 bases between the two germline ends. CDR3 amino acids: CASSALGGSYEQYF. The CDR3 region has the DNA TGTGCCAGCAGCGCCCTGGGGGGCTCCTACGAGCAGTACTTC.

This chain connects TRBV9 to TRBJ2-3, with D tentatively TRBD2 (6 bases). Trimming removed 3 bases at V and 6 bases at J, with 8 bases between. The CDR3 has 12 amino acids. CDR1 is SGDLS and CDR2 is YYNGEE in the germline V gene. This chain's CDR3 is CASSDSGDTQYF. In nucleotides, the CDR3 is TGTGCCAGCAGCGACAGCGGGGATACGCAGTATTTT.

V and J are TRBV28 and TRBJ2-7; TRBD2 aligns across 8 bases. The length of the CDR3 is 12 residues. Germline V CDR1 and CDR2: MDHEN, SYDVKM. V shed 3 bases, J shed 6 bases, and the junction held 1 base outside the gene matches. DNA of the CDR3: TGTGCCAGCAGTTTGGGACTAGTCGAGCAGTACTTC. Its protein product is CASSLGLVEQYF.

The gene calls are TRBV7-8 and TRBJ2-7, with a possible D match to TRBD2 (5 bases). This CDR3 spans 17 amino acids. The germline V and J ends were trimmed by 0 bases and 0 bases, with 15 bases remaining between them. CDR1 SGHVS and CDR2 FQNEAQ come from the germline V gene. CDR3 sequence (DNA): TGTGCCAGCAGCTTAGCGCTTGAGGGCCTCAGCTCCTACGAGCAGTACTTC. Its protein product is CASSLALEGLSSYEQYF.

The chain is built from TRBV7-2 and TRBJ2-7; TRBD2 agrees at 8 bases. CDR3 length: 13 amino acids. J was trimmed by 4 bases and V by 4 bases; bases with no gene match: 3. Germline V CDR1 and CDR2: SGHTA, FQGNSA. The CDR3 spells CASSSGTSYEQYF. The CDR3, as DNA: TGTGCCAGCAGCTCCGGGACTAGTTACGAGCAGTACTTC.

The chain carries TRBV20-1 and TRBJ2-5, with D uncertain. The CDR3 is made up of 11 amino acids. V was cut by 7 bases and J by 5 bases, with 11 bases left in between. Germline V gives CDR1 DFQATT, CDR2 SNEGSKA (reference sequence). This CDR3 is CSVQTLETQYF. CDR3 sequence (DNA): TGCAGTGTTCAAACTCTGGAGACCCAGTACTTC.

The J gene is TRBJ1-2, the V gene TRBV27; maybe TRBD1 (6 bases). The germline V and J ends were trimmed by 4 bases and 6 bases, with 12 bases remaining between them. The CDR3 has 13 residues. Germline V gene sequence: CDR1 MNHEY, CDR2 SMNVEV (reference sequence). CDR3 sequence (DNA): TGTGCCAGCAGTTGGAAGGCAGGGGATGGCTACACCTTC. Protein: CASSWKAGDGYTF.

This rearrangement joins TRBV5-1 to TRBJ1-1; the match to TRBD1 covers 8 bases. The germline CDR1 and CDR2 sequences are SGHRS and YFSETQ. The CDR3 runs to 13 residues. J gave up 4 bases and V 5 bases, and 4 bases lay outside the gene matches. DNA for the CDR3: TGCGCCAGCAGGCGAGACAGGGGCACTGAAGCTTTCTTT. It encodes CASRRDRGTEAFF.

The chain is built from TRBV9 and TRBJ1-1; 8 bases match TRBD1. This CDR3 contains 12 residues. The V gene's germline CDR1 is SGDLS and CDR2 YYNGEE. Trimming removed 4 bases from V and 7 bases from J; junction bases left unmatched: 3. The CDR3 loop is CASSIDRGEAFF. CDR3 bases: TGTGCCAGCAGCATAGACAGGGGTGAAGCTTTCTTT.

This clone appeared once. The chain has TRBV7-3 and TRBJ2-3; the match to TRBD2 covers 7 bases. Germline V gene sequence: CDR1 SGHTA, CDR2 FQGTGA. This CDR3 region has 14 residues. The ends lost 3 bases at V and 4 bases at J; junction bases unmatched: 4. The CDR3 region is CASSFGGYPDTQYF. CDR3 in DNA: TGTGCCAGCAGCTTCGGGGGGTACCCAGATACGCAGTATTTT. The whole variable domain, filled in from reference TRBV7-3 and TRBJ2-3, reads GAGVSQTPSNKVTEKGKYVELRCDPISGHTALYWYRQSLGQGPEFLIYFQGTGAADDSGLPNDRFFAVRPEGSVSTLKIQRTERGDSAVYLCASSFGGYPDTQYFGPGTRLTVL.

The J gene is TRBJ1-1, the V gene TRBV19; TRBD1 might be the D (5 bases). The CDR3 spans 13 residues. Germline CDR1 and CDR2: LNHDA and SQIVND (reference sequence). Trimming took off 6 bases at V and 6 bases at J, with 14 bases between the two ends. The CDR3: CASRLGGGAEAFF. DNA of the CDR3: TGTGCCAGTAGGCTTGGGGGAGGGGCTGAAGCTTTCTTT.

V gene TRBV30 combines with J gene TRBJ1-1, with no clear D. The CDR3 sequence is 12 residues long. Germline CDR1 reads GTSNPN; CDR2 reads SVGIG (reference sequence). V lost 0 bases to trimming and J lost 6 bases, with 8 bases between them. The CDR3 DNA reads TGTGCCTGGAGTGTACTTCTTCCTGAAGCTTTCTTT. It encodes CAWSVLLPEAFF.

This clone was picked up one time. J is TRBJ2-5 and V is TRBV1; the table's TRBD2 call for D was not verified on the DNA. TRBV1 is reported as a pseudogene. The CDR3 loop spans 16 amino acids. The CDR3 here is CTSSQALGGAGETQYF. DNA for the CDR3: TGCACCAGCAGCCAAGCCTTGGGGGGGGCTGGGGAGACCCAGTACTTC.

This chain links TRBV10-3 with TRBJ1-5; D perhaps matches TRBD1 (6 bases). Germline assignment: CDR1 ENHRY and CDR2 SYGVKD. V lost 0 bases to trimming and J lost 6 bases, with 18 bases between them. This CDR3 contains 17 residues. The CDR3, as DNA: TGTGCCATCAGTGAGTCGACTCCAGGGGCCAGGAGTCAGCCCCAGCATTTT. Amino acids: CAISESTPGARSQPQHF.

The genes are TRBV18 and TRBJ2-7; 10 bases map to TRBD1. Trimming removed 3 bases from V and 5 bases from J; junction bases left unmatched: 7. Per germline, CDR1 KGHSH and CDR2 LQKENI. CDR3 size: 15 residues. The CDR3 DNA follows: TGTGCCAGCTCACCTAGACAGGGGGCTCGGGACGAGCAGTACTTC. This encodes CASSPRQGARDEQYF.

The chain carries TRBV11-1 and TRBJ2-3, with TRBD2 identical over 9 bases. The CDR3 loop spans 18 amino acids. Germline V CDR1 and CDR2: SGHAT, FQDESV (reference sequence). Trimming took 5 bases from V and 2 from J; bases not matched to a gene: 14. This CDR3 reads CASSLTPLSGGTTDTQYF. The CDR3 region has the DNA TGTGCCAGCAGCCTGACACCCCTCAGCGGGGGGACCACAGATACGCAGTATTTT.